A few counts support the clone carrying this T cell receptor (beta chain). The antigen is undetermined. These data come from a study of STAT5B mutations in CD4+ large granular lymphocyte leukemia. Study results and limitations: Patient CD4-sorted repertoires stayed more clonal than healthy ones after leukemic-clone removal. Without HLA matching, higher CD4+ than CD8+ T-LGLL clonality could reflect small sample size.

The assay was immunoSEQ multiplex PCR, and TCRdb's table has in-frame clones only and misses some. The profile shows some 41,000 clones, approximately 84% of them singletons. This CDR3 region has 14 residues. The germline CDR1 and CDR2 sequences are SGHRS and YFSETQ. V lost 4 bases, J lost 4 bases, and 6 bases stayed unmatched. The material sequenced was CD4+ T cells from blood buffy coats. The rearrangement uses TRBV5-1 and TRBJ2-7, with 9 nucleotides matching TRBD2. This TCR derives from a human donor in good health. The CDR3 reads CASSPGTSSYEQYF. The CDR3 DNA sequence: TGCGCCAGCAGCCCAGGGACTAGCTCTTACGAGCAGTACTTC.